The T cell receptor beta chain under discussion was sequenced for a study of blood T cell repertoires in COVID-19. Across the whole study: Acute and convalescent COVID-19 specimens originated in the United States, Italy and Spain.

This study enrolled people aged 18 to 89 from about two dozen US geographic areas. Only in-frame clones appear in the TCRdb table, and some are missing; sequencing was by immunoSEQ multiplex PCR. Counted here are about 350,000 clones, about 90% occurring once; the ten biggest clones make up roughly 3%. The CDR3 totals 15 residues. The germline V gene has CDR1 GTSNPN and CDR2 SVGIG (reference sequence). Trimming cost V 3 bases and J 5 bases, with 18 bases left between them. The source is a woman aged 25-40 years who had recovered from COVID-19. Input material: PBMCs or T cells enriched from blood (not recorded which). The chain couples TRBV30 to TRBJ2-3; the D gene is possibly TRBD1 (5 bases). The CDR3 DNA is TGTGCCTGGAGGACAGCCCCGGGTGTCAGAGATACGCAGTATTTT. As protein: CAWRTAPGVRDTQYF.